This T cell receptor beta chain was identified during a study of blood T cell repertoires in COVID-19 (dated by TCRdb to the early 2020s). Background for the entire study: Samples from collaborators originated in the United States, Italy and Spain and spanned both the acute and convalescent phases of COVID-19. The material from the prospective study consisted of cDNA or gDNA derived from T cells, B-cell-depleted T cells, or PBMCs. Sample metadata almost always included a de-identified subject ID, COVID-19 status, age in years and sex. Subjects who had been exposed to COVID-19, were actively infected with it, or had recovered from it provided the deeply sampled blood TCRbeta repertoires that made up the dataset. Where HLA class I and class II types were available, the types were taken from metadata supplied by the sample provider, not from assay-based typing. Samples came from the ongoing ImmuneRACE study (first 160 participants) plus 1,254 subjects from 6 global collaborators. The repertoires were released in a freely available public database intended as a resource for research on the immune response to SARS-CoV-2.

General findings and caveats noted by the study authors: The quantity of clinical and demographic metadata differed by source and by participant and was supplied without curation.

The immunoSEQ Assay, a bias-controlled multiplex PCR, was used to amplify TCRbeta CDR3 regions from genomic DNA. As for the original processing: The number of nucleated cells in each sample was estimated by amplification of reference gene primers within the assay. Sequence reads were collapsed and filtered to measure the absolute abundance of every unique TCRbeta CDR3 rearrangement. For each sample, productive Simpson clonality was calculated as the square root of Simpson's diversity index across productive rearrangements. TCRdb carries this immuneACCESS record with in-frame sequences only. Its versions omit some clonotypes, under half of them owing to an unresolved V gene in the studies checked, with the rest unexplained. That table furnishes V, J and clone size, whereas the DNA furnished D and trimming. For this sample there are about 220,000 clones; around 80% appear just once. Of the sample, approximately 5.3% is held by the ten largest clones.

From the cysteine through the phenylalanine, the CDR3 covers 16 amino acids. The read is trimmed to its CDR3 DNA, 48 bases read in frame from base 1. CDR1 and CDR2 were assigned from the germline V gene (reference sequence) as LNHNV and YYDKDF. Trimmed from V: 1 base; trimmed from J: 2 bases; junction bases lacking a gene match: 3. Notes on this clone: Its cognate antigen has yet to be identified. No quality values exist for individual bases; no much larger clone is one base distant.

The collaborating institutions used their own protocols to collect whole blood in K2EDTA tubes. For TCRbeta analysis, collaborators shipped samples as frozen whole blood, isolated PBMCs, or DNA extracted from either of those sample types. The chain was built from TRBV15 and TRBJ1-4; 8 middle bases align to TRBD1. The sequenced material came from peripheral blood. This sequence originates from a human donor in a cohort sampled during active COVID-19. The DNA sequence is TGTGCCACCAGCAGAGGGAGGACAGGGACTAATGAAAAACTGTTTTTT. This is translated as CATSRGRTGTNEKLFF.